This T cell receptor beta chain was documented in a study of persistence of HIV-infected CD4 T cells. Of note for this clone: What it recognizes is unknown.

Sequencing used immunoSEQ version 4 in survey mode. This table comes from immunoSEQ multiplex PCR, and its TCRdb copy is limited to in-frame clones, with some not included. The table has 40,000 to 50,000 clones, 75% to 85% seen once; the top ten hold around 2.9%. Lysates of CMV-infected fibroblasts at approximately 9.6 ug/mL stimulated these cells. Sorted nonresponding memory CD4+ T cells were CD40L-negative, CD69-negative, CD45RO-high. These HIV-1-infected adults initiated suppressive ART in chronic infection. Study-level results: TCRbeta richness was lower in CMV- and Gag-responding cells than in anti-CD3/anti-CD28-responding cells.

The sequenced sample was CD4+ T cells sorted from PBMCs after approximately 20-hour stimulation, obtained from a patient who received antiretroviral therapy. The receptor was derived from an adult man with HIV who was CMV-seropositive.

CDR3 nucleotides: TGTGCCAGCAGCCAAGATCAAGGGGGGGCCTTTGGGACCCAGTACTTC. Its translation: CASSQDQGGAFGTQYF. The chain has TRBV4-2 and TRBJ2-5, with a weak D call TRBD2 (7 bases). The CDR3 has 16 amino acids. Trimming removed 0 bases from V and 7 bases from J, with 18 bases in between. Germline lookup yields CDR1 LGHNA and CDR2 YNFKEQ.